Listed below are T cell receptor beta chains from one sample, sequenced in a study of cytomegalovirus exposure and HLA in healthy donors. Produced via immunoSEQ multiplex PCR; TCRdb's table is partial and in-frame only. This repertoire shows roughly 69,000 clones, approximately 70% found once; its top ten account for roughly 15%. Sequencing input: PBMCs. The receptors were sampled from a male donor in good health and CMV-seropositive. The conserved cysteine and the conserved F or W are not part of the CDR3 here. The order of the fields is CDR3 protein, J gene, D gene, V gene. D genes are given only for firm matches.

ASSYSSILSGSEQY,TRBJ2-7,.,TRBV6-5
ASSDTGWDTQY,TRBJ2-3,.,TRBV25-1
ASSYLDSADEQF,TRBJ2-1,.,TRBV6-5
ASSSQSGEKLF,TRBJ1-4,.,TRBV5-1
ASSLLGGSGSYEQY,TRBJ2-7,.,TRBV7-9
ASRRQGNTEAF,TRBJ1-1,TRBD1,TRBV6-6
ASSFREETQY,TRBJ2-5,.,TRBV5-1
ASSKSGQGTNYGYT,TRBJ1-2,.,TRBV7-9
ASSQVGVRTGELF,TRBJ2-2,.,TRBV4-3
ASSPSDSARGYEQY,TRBJ2-7,.,TRBV9
ASSFQQVYGYT,TRBJ1-2,.,TRBV5-6
ASSQPGQNTGELF,TRBJ2-2,.,TRBV4-1
ASSDQPSGII,TRBJ2-3,TRBD2,TRBV10-2
ASSLEAGERAEQF,TRBJ2-1,TRBD2,TRBV5-4
ASSLGRTLTTYEQY,TRBJ2-7,.,TRBV5-1
ASNDRGPYSPLH,TRBJ1-6,TRBD1,TRBV27
ATSSDLAGGVKYQPQH,TRBJ1-5,TRBD1,TRBV15
ASTTRQAYNSPLH,TRBJ1-6,.,TRBV2
ASSPRLASYNEQF,TRBJ2-1,TRBD2,TRBV9
SVMTGGSYEQY,TRBJ2-7,TRBD1,TRBV29-1
ATSRVAGLYNSPLH,TRBJ1-6,.,TRBV15
ASSFFGAGGNTEAF,TRBJ1-1,TRBD1,TRBV27
ASSLTIQGSGANVLT,TRBJ2-6,.,TRBV5-1
ASRLDRGYEQY,TRBJ2-7,TRBD1,TRBV5-1
ASGTSGPKNIQY,TRBJ2-4,TRBD2,TRBV28
ASSTLAGVKSYEQY,TRBJ2-7,.,TRBV9
ASSASGQLSSYNSPLH,TRBJ1-6,TRBD1,TRBV6-1
ASSPPSYEQY,.,.,TRBV27
ASRPPGQGNEQY,TRBJ2-7,TRBD1,TRBV5-4
AASGGAGETQY,TRBJ2-5,TRBD2,TRBV7-2
ASSPLGLAGEHEQY,TRBJ2-7,TRBD2,TRBV4-2
ASSTTERNEKLF,TRBJ1-4,.,TRBV19
ASSGARGGNEQF,TRBJ2-1,.,TRBV6-5
ASSELGTGTSGANVLT,TRBJ2-6,TRBD1,TRBV2
ASSPAGTGVSYEQY,TRBJ2-7,TRBD1,TRBV5-4
ASSVPWAPGFNYGYT,TRBJ1-2,.,TRBV9
AWTGRQDAGELF,TRBJ2-2,.,TRBV30
ASSVDRGGDAF,TRBJ1-1,.,TRBV9
AYTAGVYNSPLH,TRBJ1-6,.,TRBV5-4
ASSEEGIDTIY,TRBJ1-3,.,TRBV6-1
ASSDSGGDTQY,TRBJ2-3,.,TRBV6-4
ASSLPLGRDNEQF,TRBJ2-1,.,TRBV11-2
ASSLDRGGGNQPQH,TRBJ1-5,TRBD1,TRBV7-9
ASSLSSYEQY,.,.,TRBV5-4
AIRDSIIISGNTIY,TRBJ1-3,.,TRBV10-3
ASSPPELTYEQY,TRBJ2-7,.,TRBV18
AWSTQGGNEKLF,TRBJ1-4,TRBD1,TRBV30
ASSRVGGGTEAF,TRBJ1-1,.,TRBV5-1